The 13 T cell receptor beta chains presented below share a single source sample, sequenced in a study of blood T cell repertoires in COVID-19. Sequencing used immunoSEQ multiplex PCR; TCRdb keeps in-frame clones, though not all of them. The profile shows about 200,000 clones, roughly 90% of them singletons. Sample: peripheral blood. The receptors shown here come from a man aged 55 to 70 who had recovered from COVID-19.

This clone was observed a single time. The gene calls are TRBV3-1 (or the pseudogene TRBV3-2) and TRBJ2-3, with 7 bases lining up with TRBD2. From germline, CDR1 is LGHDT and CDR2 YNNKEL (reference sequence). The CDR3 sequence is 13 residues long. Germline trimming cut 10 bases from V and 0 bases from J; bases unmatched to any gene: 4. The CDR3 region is CATGGSSTDTQYF. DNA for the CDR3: TGTGCCACGGGGGGTTCTAGCACAGATACGCAGTATTTT.

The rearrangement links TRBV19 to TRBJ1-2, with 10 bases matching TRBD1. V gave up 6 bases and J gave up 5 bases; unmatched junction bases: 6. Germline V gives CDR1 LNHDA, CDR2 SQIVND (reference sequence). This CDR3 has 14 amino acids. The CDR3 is CASSLEGQGYGYTF. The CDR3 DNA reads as TGTGCCAGTAGCCTAGAGGGACAGGGGTATGGCTACACCTTC.

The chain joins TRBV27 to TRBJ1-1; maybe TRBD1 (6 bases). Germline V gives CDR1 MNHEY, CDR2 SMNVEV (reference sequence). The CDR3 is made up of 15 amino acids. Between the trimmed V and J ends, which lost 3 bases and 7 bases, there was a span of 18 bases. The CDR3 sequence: CASSLGARGHNEAFF. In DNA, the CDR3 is TGTGCCAGCAGTTTGGGGGCCAGGGGACACAATGAAGCTTTCTTT.

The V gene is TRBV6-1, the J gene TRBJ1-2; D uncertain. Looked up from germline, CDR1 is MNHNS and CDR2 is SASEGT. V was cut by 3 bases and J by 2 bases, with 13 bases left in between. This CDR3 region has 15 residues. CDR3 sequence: CASSDKYSPNYGYTF. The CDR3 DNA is TGTGCCAGCAGTGATAAGTACAGTCCCAACTATGGCTACACCTTC.

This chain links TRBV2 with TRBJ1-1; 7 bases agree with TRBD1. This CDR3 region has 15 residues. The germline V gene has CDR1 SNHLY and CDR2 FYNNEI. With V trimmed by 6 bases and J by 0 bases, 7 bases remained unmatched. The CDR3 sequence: CASRLQGRMNTEAFF. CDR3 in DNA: TGTGCCAGCAGGTTACAGGGGAGGATGAACACTGAAGCTTTCTTT.

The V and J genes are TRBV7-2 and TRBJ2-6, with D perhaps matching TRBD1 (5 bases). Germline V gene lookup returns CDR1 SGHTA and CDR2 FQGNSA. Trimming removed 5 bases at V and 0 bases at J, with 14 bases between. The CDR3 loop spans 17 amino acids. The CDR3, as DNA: TGTGCCAGCAGCCATCAGACAGTACTCTCTGGGGCCAACGTCCTGACTTTC. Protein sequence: CASSHQTVLSGANVLTF.

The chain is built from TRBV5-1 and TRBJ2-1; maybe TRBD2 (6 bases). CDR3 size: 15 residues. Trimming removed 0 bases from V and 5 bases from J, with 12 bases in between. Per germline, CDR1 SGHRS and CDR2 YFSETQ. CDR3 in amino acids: CASSLASLADNEQFF. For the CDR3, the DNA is TGCGCCAGCAGCTTGGCTTCACTAGCCGACAATGAGCAGTTCTTC.

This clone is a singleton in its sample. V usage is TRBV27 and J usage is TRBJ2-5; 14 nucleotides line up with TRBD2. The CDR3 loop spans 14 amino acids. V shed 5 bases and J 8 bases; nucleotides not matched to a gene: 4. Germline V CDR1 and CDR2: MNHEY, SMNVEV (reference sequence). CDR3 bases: TGTGCCAGCAGTGGGGGACTAGCGGGAGTCACCCAGTACTTC. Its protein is CASSGGLAGVTQYF.

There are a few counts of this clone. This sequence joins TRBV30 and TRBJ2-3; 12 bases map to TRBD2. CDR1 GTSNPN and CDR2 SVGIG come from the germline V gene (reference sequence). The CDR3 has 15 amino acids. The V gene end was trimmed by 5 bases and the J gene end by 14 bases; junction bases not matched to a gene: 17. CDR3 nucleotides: TGTGCCTGGGCGGTAAGGGGGACTAGCGGGCCACGGAGGTATTTT. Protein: CAWAVRGTSGPRRYF.

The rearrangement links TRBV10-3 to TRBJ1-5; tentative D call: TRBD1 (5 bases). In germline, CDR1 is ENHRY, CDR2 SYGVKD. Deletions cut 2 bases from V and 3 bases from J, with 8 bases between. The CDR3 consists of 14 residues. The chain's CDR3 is CAISERGINQPQHF. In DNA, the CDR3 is TGTGCCATCAGTGAGCGGGGGATCAATCAGCCCCAGCATTTT.

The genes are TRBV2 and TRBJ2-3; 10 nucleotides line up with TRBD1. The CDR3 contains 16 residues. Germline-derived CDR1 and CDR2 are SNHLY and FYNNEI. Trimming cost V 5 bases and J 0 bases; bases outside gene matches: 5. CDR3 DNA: TGTGCCAGCAGTACCCGGGACAGGGGTAGCACAGATACGCAGTATTTT. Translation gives CASSTRDRGSTDTQYF.

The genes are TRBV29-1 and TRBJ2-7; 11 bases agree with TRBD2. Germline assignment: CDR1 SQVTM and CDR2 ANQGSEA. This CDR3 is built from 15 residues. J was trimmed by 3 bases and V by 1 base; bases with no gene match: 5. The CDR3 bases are TGCAGCGTTGAAGGACTAGCGGGACGATACTACGAGCAGTACTTC. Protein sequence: CSVEGLAGRYYEQYF.

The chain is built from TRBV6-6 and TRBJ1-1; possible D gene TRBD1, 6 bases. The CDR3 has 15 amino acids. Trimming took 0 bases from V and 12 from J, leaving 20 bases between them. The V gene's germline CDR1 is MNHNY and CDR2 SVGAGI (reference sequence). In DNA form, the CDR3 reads TGTGCCAGCAGTTACTCGACGATAAGGCAGGGGCGAACTTTCTTT. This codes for CASSYSTIRQGRTFF.